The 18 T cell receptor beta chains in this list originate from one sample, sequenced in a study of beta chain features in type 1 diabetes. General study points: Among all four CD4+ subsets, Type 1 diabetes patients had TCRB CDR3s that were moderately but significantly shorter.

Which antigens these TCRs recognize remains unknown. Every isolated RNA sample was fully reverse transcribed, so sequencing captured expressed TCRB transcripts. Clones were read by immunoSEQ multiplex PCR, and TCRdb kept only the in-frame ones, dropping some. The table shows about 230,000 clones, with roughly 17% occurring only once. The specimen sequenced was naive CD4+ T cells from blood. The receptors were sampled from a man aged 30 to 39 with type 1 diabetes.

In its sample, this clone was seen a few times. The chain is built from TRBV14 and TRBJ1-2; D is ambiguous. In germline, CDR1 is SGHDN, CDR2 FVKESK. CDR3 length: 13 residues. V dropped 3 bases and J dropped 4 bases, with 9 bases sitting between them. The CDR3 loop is CASSQRESYGYTF. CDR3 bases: TGTGCCAGCAGCCAGAGAGAGAGCTATGGCTACACCTTC.

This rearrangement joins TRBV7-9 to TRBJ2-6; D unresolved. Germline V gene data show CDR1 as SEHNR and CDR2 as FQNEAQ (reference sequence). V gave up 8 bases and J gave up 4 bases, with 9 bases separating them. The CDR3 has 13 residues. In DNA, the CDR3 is TGTGCCAGCGAGCCCTCCGGGGCCAACGTCCTGACTTTC. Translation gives CASEPSGANVLTF.

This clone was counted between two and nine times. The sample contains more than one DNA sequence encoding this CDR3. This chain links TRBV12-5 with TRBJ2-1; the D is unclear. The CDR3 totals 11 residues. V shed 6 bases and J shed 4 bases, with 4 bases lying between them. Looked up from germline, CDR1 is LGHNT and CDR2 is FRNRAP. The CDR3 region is CASGLYNEQFF. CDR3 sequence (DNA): TGTGCTAGTGGCCTTTACAATGAGCAGTTCTTC.

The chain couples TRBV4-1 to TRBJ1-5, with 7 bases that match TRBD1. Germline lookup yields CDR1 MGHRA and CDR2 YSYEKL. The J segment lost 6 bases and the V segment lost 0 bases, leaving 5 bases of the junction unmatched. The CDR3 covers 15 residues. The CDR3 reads CASSQESAGGQPQHF. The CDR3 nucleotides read TGCGCCAGCAGCCAAGAGTCGGCAGGGGGTCAGCCCCAGCATTTT.

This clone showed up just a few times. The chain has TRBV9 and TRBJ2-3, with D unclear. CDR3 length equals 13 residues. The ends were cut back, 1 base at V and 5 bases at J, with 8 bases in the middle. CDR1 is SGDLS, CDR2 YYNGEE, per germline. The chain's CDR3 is CASSVNGRDTQYF. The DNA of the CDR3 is TGTGCCAGCAGCGTAAACGGACGAGATACGCAGTATTTT.

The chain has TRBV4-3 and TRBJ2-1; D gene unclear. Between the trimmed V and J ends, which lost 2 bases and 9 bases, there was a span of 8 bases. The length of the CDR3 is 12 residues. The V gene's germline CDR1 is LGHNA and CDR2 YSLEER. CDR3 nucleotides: TGCGCCAGCAGCCAACCTAGGAGTGAGCAGTTCTTC. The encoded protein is CASSQPRSEQFF.

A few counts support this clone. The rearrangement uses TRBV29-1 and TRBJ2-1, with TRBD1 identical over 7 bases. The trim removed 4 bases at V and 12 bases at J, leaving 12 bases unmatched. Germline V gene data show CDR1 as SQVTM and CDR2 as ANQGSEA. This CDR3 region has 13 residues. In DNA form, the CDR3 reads TGCAGCGTTGGTAGTCTGACAGGGTTCGGGCAGTTCTTC. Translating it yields CSVGSLTGFGQFF.

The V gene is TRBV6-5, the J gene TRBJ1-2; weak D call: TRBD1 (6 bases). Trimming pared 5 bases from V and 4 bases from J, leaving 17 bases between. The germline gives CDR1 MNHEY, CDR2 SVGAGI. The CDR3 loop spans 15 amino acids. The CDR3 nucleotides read TGTGCCAGCAGTAGACCGGGACACACGACCTATGGCTACACCTTC. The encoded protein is CASSRPGHTTYGYTF.

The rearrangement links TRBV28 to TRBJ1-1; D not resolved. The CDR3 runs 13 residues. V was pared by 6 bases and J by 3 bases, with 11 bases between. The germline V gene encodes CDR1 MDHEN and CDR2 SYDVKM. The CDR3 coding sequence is TGTGCCAGCAGCCCCGTCTACCACACTGAAGCTTTCTTT. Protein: CASSPVYHTEAFF.

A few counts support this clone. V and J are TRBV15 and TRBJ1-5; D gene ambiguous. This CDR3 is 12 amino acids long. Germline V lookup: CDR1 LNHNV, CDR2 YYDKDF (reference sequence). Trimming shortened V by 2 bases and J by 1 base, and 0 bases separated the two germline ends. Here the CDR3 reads CATSRSNQPQHF. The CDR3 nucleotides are TGTGCCACCAGCAGAAGCAATCAGCCCCAGCATTTT.

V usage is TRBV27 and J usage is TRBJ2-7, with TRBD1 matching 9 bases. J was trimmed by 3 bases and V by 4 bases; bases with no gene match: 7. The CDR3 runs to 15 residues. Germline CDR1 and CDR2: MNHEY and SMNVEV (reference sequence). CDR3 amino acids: CASSSPGTGYYEQYF. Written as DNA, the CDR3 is TGTGCCAGCAGTTCCCCGGGGACAGGGTACTACGAGCAGTACTTC.

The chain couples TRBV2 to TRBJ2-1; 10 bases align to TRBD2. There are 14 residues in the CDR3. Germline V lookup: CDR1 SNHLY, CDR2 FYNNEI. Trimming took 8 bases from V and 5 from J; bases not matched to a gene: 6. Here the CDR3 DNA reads TGTGCCAGCGTGCGGACTAGCGGAGACAATGAGCAGTTCTTC. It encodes CASVRTSGDNEQFF.

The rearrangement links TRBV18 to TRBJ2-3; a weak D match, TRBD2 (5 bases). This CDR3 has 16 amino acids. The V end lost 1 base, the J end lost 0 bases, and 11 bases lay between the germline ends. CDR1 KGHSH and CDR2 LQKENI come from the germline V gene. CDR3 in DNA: TGTGCCAGCTCACCACGTCCATGGACTAGCACAGATACGCAGTATTTT. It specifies CASSPRPWTSTDTQYF.

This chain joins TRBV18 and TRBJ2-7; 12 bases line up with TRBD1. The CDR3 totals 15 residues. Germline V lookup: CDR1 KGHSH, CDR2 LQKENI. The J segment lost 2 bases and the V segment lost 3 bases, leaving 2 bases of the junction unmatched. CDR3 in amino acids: CASSPGTGGAYEQYF. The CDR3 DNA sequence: TGTGCCAGCTCACCTGGGACAGGGGGCGCCTACGAGCAGTACTTC. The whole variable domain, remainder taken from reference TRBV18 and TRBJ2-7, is NAGVMQNPRHLVRRRGQEARLRCSPMKGHSHVYWYRQLPEEGLKFMVYLQKENIIDESGMPKERFSAEFPKEGPSILRIQQVVRGDSAAYFCASSPGTGGAYEQYFGPGTRLTVT.

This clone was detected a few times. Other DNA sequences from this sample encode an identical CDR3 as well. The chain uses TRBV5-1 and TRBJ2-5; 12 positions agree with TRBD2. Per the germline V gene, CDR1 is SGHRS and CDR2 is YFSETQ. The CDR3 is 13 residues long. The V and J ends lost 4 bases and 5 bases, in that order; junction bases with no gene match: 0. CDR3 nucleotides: TGCGCCAGCAGCCTAGCGGGAGGGGAGACCCAGTACTTC. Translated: CASSLAGGETQYF.

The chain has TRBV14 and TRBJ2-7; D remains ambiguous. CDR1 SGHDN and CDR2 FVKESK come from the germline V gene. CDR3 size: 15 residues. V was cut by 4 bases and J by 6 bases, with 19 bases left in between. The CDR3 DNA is TGTGCCAGCAGCCCGACCCCAGATAACAGCCCCGAGCAGTACTTC. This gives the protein CASSPTPDNSPEQYF. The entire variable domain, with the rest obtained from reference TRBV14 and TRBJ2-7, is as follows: EAGVTQFPSHSVIEKGQTVTLRCDPISGHDNLYWYRRVMGKEIKFLLHFVKESKQDESGMPNNRFLAERTGGTYSTLKVQPAELEDSGVYFCASSPTPDNSPEQYFGPGTRLTVT.

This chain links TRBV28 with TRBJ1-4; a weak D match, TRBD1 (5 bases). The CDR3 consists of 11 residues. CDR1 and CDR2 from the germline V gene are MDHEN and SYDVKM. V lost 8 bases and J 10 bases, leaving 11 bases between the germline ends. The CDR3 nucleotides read TGTGCCAGCGGGACGAAGGGAAAACTGTTTTTT. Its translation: CASGTKGKLFF.

CDR3 sequence reads: CASSLGLAYEQYF. The CDR3 DNA reads as TGTGCCAGCAGCTTGGGACTGGCCTACGAGCAGTACTTC. The chain is built from TRBV7-9 and TRBJ2-7; perhaps TRBD2 as D (6 bases). V lost 3 bases and J 2 bases, leaving 8 bases between the germline ends. CDR1 is SEHNR and CDR2 is FQNEAQ in the germline V gene (reference sequence). The CDR3 is 13 amino acids. Based on the CDR3 plus reference TRBV7-9 and TRBJ2-7, the full variable domain is DTGVSQNPRHKITKRGQNVTFRCDPISEHNRLYWYRQTLGQGPEFLTYFQNEAQLEKSRLLSDRFSAERPKGSFSTLEIQRTEQGDSAMYLCASSLGLAYEQYFGPGTRLTVT.